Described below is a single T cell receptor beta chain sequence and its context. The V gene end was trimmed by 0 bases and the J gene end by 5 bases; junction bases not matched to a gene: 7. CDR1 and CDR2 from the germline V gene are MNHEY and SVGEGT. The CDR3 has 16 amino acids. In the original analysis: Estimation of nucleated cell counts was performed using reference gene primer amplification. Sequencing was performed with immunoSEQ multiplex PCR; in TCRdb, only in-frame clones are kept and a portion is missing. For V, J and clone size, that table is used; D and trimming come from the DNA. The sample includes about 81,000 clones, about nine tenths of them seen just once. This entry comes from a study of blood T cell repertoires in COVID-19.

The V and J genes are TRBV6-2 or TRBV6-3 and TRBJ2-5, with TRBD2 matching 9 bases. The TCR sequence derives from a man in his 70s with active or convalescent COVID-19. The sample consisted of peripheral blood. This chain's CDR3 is CASSYSSRGGPETQYF. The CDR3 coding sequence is TGTGCCAGCAGTTACTCCTCGCGGGGGGGCCCGGAGACCCAGTACTTC.